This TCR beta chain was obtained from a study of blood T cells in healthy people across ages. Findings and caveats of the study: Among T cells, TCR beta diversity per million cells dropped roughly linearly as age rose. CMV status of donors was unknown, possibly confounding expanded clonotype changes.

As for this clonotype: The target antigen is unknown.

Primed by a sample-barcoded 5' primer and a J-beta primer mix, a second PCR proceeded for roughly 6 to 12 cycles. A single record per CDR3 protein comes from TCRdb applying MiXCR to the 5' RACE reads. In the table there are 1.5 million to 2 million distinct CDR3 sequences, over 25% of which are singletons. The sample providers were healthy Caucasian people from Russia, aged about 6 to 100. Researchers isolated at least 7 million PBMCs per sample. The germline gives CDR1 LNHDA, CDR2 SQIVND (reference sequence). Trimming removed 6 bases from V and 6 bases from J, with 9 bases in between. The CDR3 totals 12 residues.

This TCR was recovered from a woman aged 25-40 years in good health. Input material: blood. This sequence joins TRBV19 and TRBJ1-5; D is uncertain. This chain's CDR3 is CASRTAGQPQHF. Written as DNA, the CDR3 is TGTGCCAGTAGGACCGCGGGTCAGCCCCAGCATTTT.